This TCR beta chain was observed in a study of T cell responses to AZD1222 COVID-19 vaccine. As for the study in general: Doses given second, at about 4 or about 12 weeks, were pooled. Study-level findings and limits: The donor group comprised mostly white British people and more females; the analysis possibly underestimated clonal diversity. Within unmutated variant regions lay the reported targets of nearly half of spike-specific TCRs. Spike-specific TCR depth and breadth grew after two AZD1222 doses.

Clones were read by immunoSEQ multiplex PCR, and TCRdb kept only the in-frame ones, dropping some. The profile covers about 81,000 clones, with approximately 90% appearing a single time and roughly 5.4% taken by the ten largest. To note about this clone: What it recognizes is unknown.

Sequencing used peripheral blood, obtained on day 0 of AZD1222 vaccination. The TCR was taken from an adult in good health.

The CDR3 region has the DNA TGTGCCAGTAGTATTGGCGCAGATAACTATGGCTACACCTTC. It specifies CASSIGADNYGYTF. The chain employs TRBV19 and TRBJ1-2; D is unclear. Germline CDR1 reads LNHDA; CDR2 reads SQIVND (reference sequence). With 3 bases removed from V and 1 base from J, the gap between germline ends came to 9 bases. The CDR3 is 14 amino acids.